This paragraph reports one TCR beta chain. This sample is drawn from a study of blood T cell repertoires in COVID-19. Study background: Spain, Italy and the United States supplied samples that represented acute and convalescent COVID-19.

The CDR3 covers 14 residues. With V trimmed by 4 bases and J by 2 bases, 5 bases remained unmatched. Germline V gene sequence: CDR1 SGHNT, CDR2 YYREEE (reference sequence). TCRdb keeps only in-frame clones here, not all; method: immunoSEQ multiplex PCR. The data contain around 97,000 clones, about 85% of them seen just once; the ten biggest clones take up 3% to 3.5%. The sequenced sample was peripheral blood. The TCR comes from a man aged 45-60 years in a cohort sampled during active COVID-19. The V and J genes are TRBV5-4 and TRBJ2-5; 7 bases match TRBD1. CDR3 residues: CASSPGTVQETQYF. CDR3 coding DNA: TGTGCCAGCAGCCCGGGGACAGTTCAAGAGACCCAGTACTTC.